This T cell receptor beta chain was captured by sequencing in a study of cytomegalovirus exposure and HLA in healthy donors. Germline-derived CDR1 and CDR2 are SQVTM and ANQGSEA. V lost 6 bases to trimming and J lost 5 bases, with 14 bases between them. The CDR3 extends over 13 amino acids. The method was immunoSEQ multiplex PCR; TCRdb's version includes in-frame clones alone and lacks a portion of them. The sample lists over 200,000 clones, roughly 83% seen once, with 5.5% to 7% in the top ten. The clonotype comes from a woman between 18 and 30 years old in good health and CMV-seronegative. The sample comprised PBMCs. The chain is built from TRBV29-1 and TRBJ2-1, with D tentatively TRBD1 (6 bases). CDR3 in DNA: TGCAGCGTCGGGACACTTCTAAACAATGAGCAGTTCTTC. Its translation: CSVGTLLNNEQFF.